This entry features one T cell receptor beta chain sequence. Antigen specificity is unknown. Researchers isolated at least 7 million PBMCs per sample. The CDR3 runs 15 residues. Germline CDR1 and CDR2: SGHRS and YFSETQ. V was shortened by 5 bases and J by 1 base, with 15 bases between the two germline ends. The data are from a study of blood T cells in healthy people across ages. The use of a sample-barcoded 5' primer and a J-beta primer mix characterized a second PCR of roughly 7 to 11 cycles. Via MiXCR, TCRdb re-called the 5' RACE reads, giving one row per CDR3 protein. The data hold approximately 780,000 distinct CDR3 sequences, with around a quarter observed a single time. Study-wide points: Calculation of diversity from one million T cells yielded estimates considered to be underestimates. Naive and antigen-experienced cells could not be conclusively compared, given unsorted PBMCs.

These data also formed part of another study, on T cells of mothers and their children. This second report adds: Both sample barcodes and 2-4 random nucleotides came from the M1S primer of the second PCR.

This sequence originates from a boy between 10 and 17 years old in good health. The chain is built from TRBV5-1 and TRBJ1-1, with D possibly matching TRBD1 (5 bases). The sample was blood. The CDR3 sequence: CASRMDYRGNTEAFF. The CDR3 nucleotides are TGCGCCAGCAGAATGGACTATAGGGGGAACACTGAAGCTTTCTTT.